This T cell receptor beta chain was recovered during a study of T-cell reconstitution after alpha-beta-depleted transplantation in children. The authors prepared the TCRbeta library with unique molecular identifiers. TCRdb processed the PCR reads anew with MiXCR; each CDR3 protein has one entry. The sample holds approximately 430,000 distinct CDR3 sequences, about 17% seen once. The study's findings and limits: From surviving recipient T cells and thymic progenitors came the high day-60 TCRbeta diversity observed in some patients.

This clonotype was found many times. The antigen remains undetermined. With V trimmed by 7 bases and J by 15 bases, 19 bases remained unmatched. This CDR3 is built from 15 residues. Germline CDR1 and CDR2: SQVTM and ANQGSEA. The sample here was PBMCs, mostly from graft donor cells, taken 360 days after TCRalphabeta/CD19-depleted stem cell transplant. The rearrangement links TRBV29-1 to TRBJ2-1; 12 bases agree with TRBD2. The TCR was taken from a boy younger than two who had a stem cell transplant for Wiskott-Aldrich syndrome, so the T cells may come from the graft donor. The CDR3 sequence: CSADSLRTSGKGVFF. The CDR3 coding sequence is TGCAGCGCTGATTCCCTAAGGACTAGCGGGAAGGGTGTGTTCTTC.